The 17 T cell receptor beta chains below were found in one sample sequenced in a study of blood T cell repertoires in COVID-19. The assay was immunoSEQ multiplex PCR, and TCRdb's table has in-frame clones only and misses some. The sample holds roughly 270,000 clones, approximately 88% seen once. Sequenced: peripheral blood. These receptor sequences come from a man younger than 35 with active or convalescent COVID-19.

The chain is built from TRBV5-6 and TRBJ1-6; D call uncertain. Deletions cut 0 bases from V and 9 bases from J, with 13 bases between. CDR3 length: 15 amino acids. Germline V lookup: CDR1 SGHDT, CDR2 YYEEEE. Here the CDR3 reads CASSLGSLGSSPLHF. Written as DNA, the CDR3 is TGTGCCAGCAGCTTGGGGTCCCTCGGGAGTTCACCCCTCCACTTT. The full variable domain, in which reference TRBV5-6 and TRBJ1-6 provide the parts outside the CDR3, is DAGVTQSPTHLIKTRGQQVTLRCSPKSGHDTVSWYQQALGQGPQFIFQYYEEEERQRGNFPDRFSGHQFPNYSSELNVNALLLGDSALYLCASSLGSLGSSPLHFGNGTRLTVT.

The chain uses TRBV4-1 and TRBJ1-6; 9 bases are shared with TRBD1. V was clipped by 4 bases and J by 9 bases; unmatched bases: 4. The CDR3 extends over 14 amino acids. Germline CDR1 MGHRA, CDR2 YSYEKL. The DNA for the CDR3 is TGCGCCAGCAGCCTACAGGGGGCGGGTTCACCCCTCCACTTT. Translation gives CASSLQGAGSPLHF.

V usage is TRBV2 and J usage is TRBJ2-1; no clear D. With 2 bases removed from V and 6 bases from J, the gap between germline ends came to 8 bases. This CDR3 region has 13 residues. Germline V CDR1 and CDR2: SNHLY, FYNNEI. The CDR3 nucleotides read TGTGCCAGCAGTGAAAGTAGTTCCAATGAGCAGTTCTTC. Protein sequence: CASSESSSNEQFF.

This rearrangement joins TRBV9 to TRBJ1-6; no firm D call. The V gene's germline CDR1 is SGDLS and CDR2 YYNGEE. V dropped 0 bases and J dropped 8 bases, with 12 bases sitting between them. The CDR3 consists of 15 residues. CDR3 region: CASSVAWSEDSPLHF. CDR3 coding DNA: TGTGCCAGCAGCGTAGCCTGGTCCGAGGATTCACCCCTCCACTTT.

The chain couples TRBV29-1 to TRBJ2-7; TRBD1 is a possible D gene (6 bases). The ends were cut back, 1 base at V and 4 bases at J, with 14 bases in the middle. CDR1 is SQVTM, CDR2 ANQGSEA, per germline. The length of the CDR3 is 14 residues. CDR3 nucleotide sequence: TGCAGCGTTGAAGGTGTCCTAGGGGGATACGAGCAGTACTTC. As protein: CSVEGVLGGYEQYF.

J is TRBJ2-1 and V is TRBV7-7; TRBD2 matches at 13 bases. The germline V gene has CDR1 SSHAT and CDR2 FNYEAQ (reference sequence). The CDR3 has 16 amino acids. V lost 5 bases, J lost 7 bases, and 8 bases stayed unmatched. The CDR3 here is CASSPMTSGGSNEQFF. The CDR3 nucleotides are TGTGCCAGCAGCCCCATGACTAGCGGGGGGTCAAATGAGCAGTTCTTC.

The chain is built from TRBV27 and TRBJ1-1; D may be TRBD1 (6 bases). Germline V gives CDR1 MNHEY, CDR2 SMNVEV (reference sequence). This CDR3 is 14 amino acids long. The ends were cut back, 7 bases at V and 1 base at J, with 13 bases in the middle. The CDR3 region is CASKVQGRNTEAFF. CDR3 coding DNA: TGTGCCAGCAAAGTACAGGGTAGGAACACTGAAGCTTTCTTT.

J is TRBJ1-1 and V is TRBV5-1, with D perhaps matching TRBD1 (6 bases). The V and J ends lost 4 bases and 4 bases respectively, with 17 bases between them. This CDR3 is built from 15 residues. Germline CDR1 reads SGHRS; CDR2 reads YFSETQ. This CDR3 reads CASSRAGDGGTEAFF. The DNA of the CDR3 is TGCGCCAGCAGCAGGGCAGGGGATGGCGGCACTGAAGCTTTCTTT.

The genes are TRBV19 and TRBJ1-5; 10 positions agree with TRBD1. Germline CDR1 is LNHDA and CDR2 is SQIVND (reference sequence). J was trimmed by 2 bases and V by 6 bases; bases with no gene match: 10. The CDR3 is 17 residues long. The CDR3 spells CASRNRDRGYGNQPQHF. The DNA for the CDR3 is TGTGCCAGTAGGAACCGGGACAGGGGTTATGGCAATCAGCCCCAGCATTTT.

CDR3 in amino acids: CASSYRMDTRQFTEAFF. As DNA, the CDR3 is TGTGCCAGCAGTTACAGGATGGACACCCGGCAATTCACTGAAGCTTTCTTT. The chain links TRBV6-2 or TRBV6-3 to TRBJ1-1; perhaps TRBD1 as D (5 bases). The CDR3 runs to 17 residues. Trimming cost V 2 bases and J 4 bases, with 20 bases left between them. Germline-derived CDR1 and CDR2 are MNHEY and SVGEGT.

The rearrangement links TRBV5-1 to TRBJ2-2; TRBD1 agrees at 10 bases. Germline CDR1 is SGHRS and CDR2 is YFSETQ. This CDR3 has 15 residues. V lost 6 bases to trimming and J lost 5 bases; unmatched junction nucleotides: 7. CDR3 amino acids: CASTPDRGLTGELFF. The DNA of the CDR3 is TGCGCCAGCACCCCAGACAGGGGGCTTACCGGGGAGCTGTTTTTT.

V usage is TRBV7-6 and J usage is TRBJ1-2, with TRBD1 matching 7 bases. The germline V gene encodes CDR1 SGHVS and CDR2 FNYEAQ. Trimming at V came to 5 bases and at J to 3 bases, leaving 9 bases not matched to a gene. The CDR3 is 15 amino acids. The CDR3 here is CASSPTTGTDYGYTF. The DNA of the CDR3 is TGTGCCAGCAGCCCGACGACAGGGACCGACTATGGCTACACCTTC.

The J gene is TRBJ1-2, the V gene TRBV20-1, with D unclear. The CDR3 length is 12 residues. Germline assignment: CDR1 DFQATT and CDR2 SNEGSKA (reference sequence). Trimming pared 3 bases from V and 3 bases from J, leaving 8 bases between. CDR3 loop: CSASGGDYGYTF. CDR3 DNA: TGCAGTGCTAGTGGTGGAGACTATGGCTACACCTTC.

Regarding this clone: Other DNA sequences in this sample translate to the same CDR3. The V and J genes are TRBV18 and TRBJ2-7, with 7 bases matching TRBD1. Trimming cost V 6 bases and J 1 base; bases outside gene matches: 6. The CDR3 is made up of 14 amino acids. Germline CDR1 and CDR2: KGHSH and LQKENI. As DNA, the CDR3 is TGTGCCAGCTCCCCGGGGACAGCTTCCTACGAGCAGTACTTC. Amino acid sequence: CASSPGTASYEQYF.

V and J are TRBV29-1 and TRBJ2-7; 11 bases fit TRBD2. The CDR3 is made up of 14 amino acids. In germline, CDR1 is SQVTM, CDR2 ANQGSEA. Trimming cost V 2 bases and J 2 bases; bases outside gene matches: 2. CDR3 sequence (DNA): TGCAGCGTTGAACTAGCGGGGGGTACCTACGAGCAGTACTTC. Amino acid sequence: CSVELAGGTYEQYF.

This sequence joins TRBV7-2 and TRBJ2-6; a weak D match, TRBD2 (5 bases). Germline V CDR1 and CDR2: SGHTA, FQGNSA. Between the trimmed V and J ends, which lost 5 bases and 1 base, there was a span of 9 bases. The CDR3 contains 15 residues. CDR3 sequence reads: CASSLRGSGANVLTF. The CDR3 DNA sequence: TGTGCCAGCAGCCTAAGAGGGTCTGGGGCCAACGTCCTGACTTTC.

The chain uses TRBV4-3 and TRBJ2-1; the match to TRBD2 covers 8 bases. Trimming at V came to 3 bases and at J to 7 bases, leaving 17 bases not matched to a gene. CDR3 length: 18 residues. Germline values: CDR1 LGHNA, CDR2 YSLEER. CDR3 region: CASSQDTIFTGGANEQFF. The DNA of the CDR3 is TGCGCCAGCAGCCAGGACACAATTTTTACCGGGGGGGCAAATGAGCAGTTCTTC.